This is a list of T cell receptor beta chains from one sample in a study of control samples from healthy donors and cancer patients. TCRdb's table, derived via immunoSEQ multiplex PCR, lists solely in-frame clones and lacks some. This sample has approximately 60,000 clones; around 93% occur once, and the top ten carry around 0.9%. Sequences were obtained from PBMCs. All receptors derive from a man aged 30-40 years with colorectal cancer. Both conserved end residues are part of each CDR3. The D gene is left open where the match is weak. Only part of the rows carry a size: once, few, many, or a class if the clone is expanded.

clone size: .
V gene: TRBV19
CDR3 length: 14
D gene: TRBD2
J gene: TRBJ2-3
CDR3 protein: CATGGVWETDTQYF
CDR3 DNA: TGTGCCACCGGGGGGGTTTGGGAAACAGATACGCAGTATTTT

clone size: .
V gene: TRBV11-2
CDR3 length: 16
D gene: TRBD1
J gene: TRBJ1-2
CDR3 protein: CASSLTGAGANYGYTF
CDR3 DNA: TGTGCCAGCAGCTTGACAGGGGCAGGGGCTAACTATGGCTACACCTTC

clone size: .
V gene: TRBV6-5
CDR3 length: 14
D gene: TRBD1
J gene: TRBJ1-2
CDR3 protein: CASNRGEGANGYTF
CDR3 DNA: TGTGCCAGCAACCGGGGGGAGGGGGCGAATGGCTACACCTTC

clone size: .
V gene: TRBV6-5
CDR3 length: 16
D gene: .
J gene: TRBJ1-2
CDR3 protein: CASSLNPYRVGGGYTF
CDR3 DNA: TGTGCCAGCAGTTTAAATCCATACCGCGTCGGAGGTGGCTACACCTTC

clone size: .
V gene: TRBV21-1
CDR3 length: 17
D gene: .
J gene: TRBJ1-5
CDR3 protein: CASSKTSPNSVNQPQHF
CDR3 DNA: TGTGCCAGCAGCAAGACAAGCCCTAACTCGGTAAATCAGCCCCAGCATTTT

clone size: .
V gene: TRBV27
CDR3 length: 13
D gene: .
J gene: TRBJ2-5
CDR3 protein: CASSLYPQETQYF
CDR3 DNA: TGTGCCAGCAGTTTATACCCCCAAGAGACCCAGTACTTC

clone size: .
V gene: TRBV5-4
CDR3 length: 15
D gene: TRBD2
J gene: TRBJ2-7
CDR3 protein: CASSLGASGGYEQYF
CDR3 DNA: TGTGCCAGCAGCCTTGGGGCTAGCGGGGGGTACGAGCAGTACTTC

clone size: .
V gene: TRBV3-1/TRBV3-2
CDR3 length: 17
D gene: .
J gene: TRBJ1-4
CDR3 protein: CASSQDIWVGGSEKLFF
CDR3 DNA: TGTGCCAGCAGCCAAGATATTTGGGTGGGAGGTAGCGAAAAACTGTTTTTT

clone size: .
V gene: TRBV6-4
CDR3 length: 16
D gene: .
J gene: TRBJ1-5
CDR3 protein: CASTEGGSNSNQPQHF
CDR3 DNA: TGTGCCAGCACTGAGGGGGGGAGCAATAGCAATCAGCCCCAGCATTTT

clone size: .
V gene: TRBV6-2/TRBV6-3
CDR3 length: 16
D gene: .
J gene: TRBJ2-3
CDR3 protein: CASSYSGFPRTDTQYF
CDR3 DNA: TGTGCCAGCAGTTACTCAGGGTTCCCCCGCACAGATACGCAGTATTTT

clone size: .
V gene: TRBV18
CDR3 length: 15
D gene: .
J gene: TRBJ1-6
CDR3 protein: CASSPYAGGDSPLHF
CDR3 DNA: TGTGCCAGCTCACCGTACGCGGGCGGGGATTCACCCCTCCACTTT

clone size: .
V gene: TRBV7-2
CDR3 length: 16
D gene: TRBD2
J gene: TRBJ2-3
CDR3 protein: CASSLVAGGLTDTQYF
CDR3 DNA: TGTGCCAGCAGCTTAGTAGCGGGGGGGCTCACAGATACGCAGTATTTT

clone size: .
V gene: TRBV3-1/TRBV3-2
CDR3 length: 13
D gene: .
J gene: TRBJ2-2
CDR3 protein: CASSQSRAGELFF
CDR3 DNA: TGTGCCAGCAGCCAGTCAAGGGCCGGGGAGCTGTTTTTT

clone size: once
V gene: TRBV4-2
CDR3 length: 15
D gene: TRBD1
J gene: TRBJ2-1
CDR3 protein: CASSRRDRVGNEQFF
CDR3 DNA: TGTGCCAGCAGCAGACGGGACAGGGTGGGCAATGAGCAGTTCTTC

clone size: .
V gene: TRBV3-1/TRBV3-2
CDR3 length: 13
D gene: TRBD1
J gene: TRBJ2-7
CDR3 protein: CASRGQGGYEQYF
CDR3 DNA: TGTGCCAGCAGAGGACAGGGAGGATACGAGCAGTACTTC

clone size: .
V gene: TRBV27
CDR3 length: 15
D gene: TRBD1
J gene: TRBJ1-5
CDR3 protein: CASSPGQGSNQPQHF
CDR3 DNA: TGTGCCAGCAGCCCGGGACAGGGATCCAATCAGCCCCAGCATTTT

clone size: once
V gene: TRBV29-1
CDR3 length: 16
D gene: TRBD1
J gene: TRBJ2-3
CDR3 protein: CSVEQGADSFTDTQYF
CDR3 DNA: TGCAGCGTTGAACAGGGGGCCGATTCCTTCACAGATACGCAGTATTTT

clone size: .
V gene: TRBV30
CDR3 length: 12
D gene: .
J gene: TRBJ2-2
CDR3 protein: CAWSHGDGELFF
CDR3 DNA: TGTGCCTGGAGTCACGGTGACGGGGAGCTGTTTTTT

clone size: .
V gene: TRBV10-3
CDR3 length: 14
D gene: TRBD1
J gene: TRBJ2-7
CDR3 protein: CAINHRGYPYEQYF
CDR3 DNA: TGTGCCATCAATCACAGGGGATACCCTTACGAGCAGTACTTC

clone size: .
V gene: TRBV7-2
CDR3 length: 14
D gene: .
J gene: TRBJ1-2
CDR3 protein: CASRLGIGADGYTF
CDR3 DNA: TGTGCCAGCAGGTTAGGCATAGGGGCGGATGGCTACACCTTC

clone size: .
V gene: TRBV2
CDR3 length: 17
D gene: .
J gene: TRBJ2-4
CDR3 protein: CASRAGTDILAKNIQYF
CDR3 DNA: TGTGCCAGCAGAGCCGGGACCGATATCTTAGCCAAAAACATTCAGTACTTC

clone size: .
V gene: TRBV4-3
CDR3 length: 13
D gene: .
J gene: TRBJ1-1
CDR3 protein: CASSQLGGAEAFF
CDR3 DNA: TGCGCCAGCAGCCAACTTGGGGGGGCAGAAGCTTTCTTT

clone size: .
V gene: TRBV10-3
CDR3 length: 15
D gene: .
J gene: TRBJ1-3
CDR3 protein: CAISEFPGGHDTIYF
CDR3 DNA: TGTGCCATCAGTGAGTTTCCCGGGGGGCATGACACCATATATTTT

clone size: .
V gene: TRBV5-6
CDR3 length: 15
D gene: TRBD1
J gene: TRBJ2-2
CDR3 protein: CASSPGTGRNGELFF
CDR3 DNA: TGTGCCAGCAGCCCGGGGACAGGGAGGAACGGGGAGCTGTTTTTT

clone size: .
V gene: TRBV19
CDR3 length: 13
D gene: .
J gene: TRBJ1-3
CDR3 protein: CASSNLNGNTIYF
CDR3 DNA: TGTGCCAGTAGTAACCTTAACGGAAACACCATATATTTT

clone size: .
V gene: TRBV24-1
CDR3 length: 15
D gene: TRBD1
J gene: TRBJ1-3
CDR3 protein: CATNQGASSGNTIYF
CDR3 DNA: TGTGCCACCAACCAGGGGGCTAGCTCTGGAAACACCATATATTTT

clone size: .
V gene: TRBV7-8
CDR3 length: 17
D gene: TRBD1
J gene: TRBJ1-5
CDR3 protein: CASSLTNQGARTQPQHF
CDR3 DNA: TGTGCCAGCAGCTTGACCAATCAGGGGGCGAGGACTCAGCCCCAGCATTTT